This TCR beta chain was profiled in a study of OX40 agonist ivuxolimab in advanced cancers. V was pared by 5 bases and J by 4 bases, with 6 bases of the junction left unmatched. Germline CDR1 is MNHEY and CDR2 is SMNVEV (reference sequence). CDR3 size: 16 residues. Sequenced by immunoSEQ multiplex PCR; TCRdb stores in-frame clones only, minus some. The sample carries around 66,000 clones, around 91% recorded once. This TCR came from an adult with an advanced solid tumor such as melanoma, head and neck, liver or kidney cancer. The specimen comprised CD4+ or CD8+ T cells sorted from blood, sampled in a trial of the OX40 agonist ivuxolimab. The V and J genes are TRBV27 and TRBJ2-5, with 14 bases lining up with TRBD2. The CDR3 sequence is CASSQTSGGAGETQYF. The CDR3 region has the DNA TGTGCCAGCAGTCAGACTAGCGGGGGGGCAGGAGAGACCCAGTACTTC.